The 15 T cell receptor beta chains below all came from one sample that was sequenced in a study of CD8 T cells in ankylosing spondylitis. Study results and limitations: A TCR beta motif of under 10 highly homologous variants seemed to mark ankylosing spondylitis blood.

TCRdb re-called the 5' RACE reads through MiXCR, storing one row per CDR3 protein. The sample includes around 770,000 distinct CDR3 sequences, roughly 12% of them seen just once. Which antigens these TCRs recognize remains unknown. Sequenced: blood, either unsorted or a sorted T cell fraction (not recorded which). These receptors all stem from a male donor with ankylosing spondylitis.

This clonotype was seen a handful of times. This sequence joins TRBV4-3 and TRBJ2-1, with TRBD2 matching over 8 bases. The CDR3 has 16 amino acids. V shed 4 bases and J 6 bases; nucleotides not matched to a gene: 11. Germline-derived CDR1 and CDR2 are LGHNA and YSLEER. CDR3 region: CASSPKGSGSVNEQFF. The DNA for the CDR3 is TGCGCCAGCAGCCCAAAGGGGAGCGGGAGTGTCAATGAGCAGTTCTTC.

The CDR3 DNA is TGTGCCAGCAGCTTGGGCGGGGGAGAGATTACTGAGCAGTTCTTC. It encodes CASSLGGGEITEQFF. The gene calls are TRBV5-4 and TRBJ2-1, with 7 positions matching TRBD2. The J segment lost 9 bases and the V segment lost 0 bases, leaving 9 bases of the junction unmatched. Germline assignment: CDR1 SGHNT and CDR2 YYREEE (reference sequence). The CDR3 totals 15 residues.

This clonotype was observed at least ten times. V usage is TRBV28 and J usage is TRBJ2-7; D call uncertain. The CDR3 extends over 18 amino acids. Between the trimmed V and J ends, which lost 3 bases and 4 bases, there was a span of 25 bases. Germline CDR1 is MDHEN and CDR2 is SYDVKM. CDR3 bases: TGTGCCAGCAGTTTTCGACGACTGCGCGTGAATACCAAATACGAGCAGTACTTC. Protein sequence: CASSFRRLRVNTKYEQYF.

A few counts support this clonotype. The chain recombines TRBV6-2 or TRBV6-3 with TRBJ2-3; 7 nucleotides line up with TRBD2. Germline V CDR1 and CDR2: MNHEY, SVGEGT. This CDR3 region has 15 residues. V lost 5 bases and J lost 0; bases outside the gene matches: 5. The CDR3 loop reads CASSRLGGSTDTQYF. CDR3 DNA: TGTGCCAGCAGTCGCCTGGGGGGGAGCACAGATACGCAGTATTTT.

This clonotype was picked up a small number of times. The CDR3 region is CASSLRSSSYNSPLHF. CDR3 in DNA: TGTGCCAGCAGCCTCCGCAGTAGCTCCTATAATTCACCCCTCCACTTT. V is TRBV27 and J is TRBJ1-6; D uncertain. Trimming shortened V by 6 bases and J by 0 bases, and 12 bases separated the two germline ends. This CDR3 region has 16 residues. Germline values: CDR1 MNHEY, CDR2 SMNVEV (reference sequence).

This rearrangement joins TRBV5-1 to TRBJ2-5; 7 bases are a match to TRBD1. This CDR3 is built from 16 residues. Germline CDR1 SGHRS, CDR2 YFSETQ. J lost 2 bases, V lost 2 bases, and 9 bases had no gene match. DNA for the CDR3: TGCGCCAGCAGCTTAAGGGGGCGCCTAGGTCAAGAGACCCAGTACTTC. It translates to CASSLRGRLGQETQYF.

This rearrangement joins TRBV10-3 to TRBJ1-2, with D maybe TRBD1 (5 bases). The V gene's germline CDR1 is ENHRY and CDR2 SYGVKD. The CDR3 runs to 15 residues. The germline V and J ends were trimmed by 2 bases and 4 bases, with 14 bases remaining between them. In DNA, the CDR3 is TGTGCCATCAGTGAGGAGGGGTTTCCCCCCTATGGCTACACCTTC. Translating gives CAISEEGFPPYGYTF.

This clonotype came up many times. The chain joins TRBV12-3 or TRBV12-4 to TRBJ2-3; TRBD1 might be the D (6 bases). The CDR3 extends over 16 amino acids. V lost 4 bases, J lost 2 bases, and 16 bases lay in between. The CDR3 coding sequence is TGTGCCAGCAGTTCCACAGGGATTTCCTACACAGATACGCAGTATTTT. Translated, it gives CASSSTGISYTDTQYF.

The rearrangement joins TRBV18 to TRBJ2-5, with D possibly TRBD2 on 6 matching bases. V lost 4 bases and J lost 5, with 11 bases in between. CDR3 length: 13 amino acids. Germline CDR1 is KGHSH and CDR2 is LQKENI. In nucleotides, the CDR3 is TGTGCCAGCTCACTGGGACTGTCGGAGACCCAGTACTTC. This sequence encodes CASSLGLSETQYF.

This clonotype was observed many times. The chain uses TRBV7-2 and TRBJ2-2; 11 positions match TRBD2. The CDR3 covers 16 residues. V lost 3 bases to trimming and J lost 2 bases; unmatched junction nucleotides: 2. Germline CDR1 and CDR2: SGHTA and FQGNSA. CDR3 residues: CASSFTSGSNTGELFF. CDR3 in DNA: TGTGCCAGCAGCTTTACTAGCGGGAGCAACACCGGGGAGCTGTTTTTT.

This clonotype was observed a handful of times. The J gene is TRBJ2-1, the V gene TRBV24-1; a possible D gene is TRBD1 (6 bases). The CDR3 has 15 amino acids. CDR1 is KGHDR and CDR2 is SFDVKD in the germline V gene. V dropped 4 bases and J dropped 7 bases, with 16 bases sitting between them. CDR3 coding DNA: TGTGCCACCAGTGAACAGGGCAGGGGCGAGAATGAGCAGTTCTTC. Translated: CATSEQGRGENEQFF.

The chain joins TRBV7-6 to TRBJ2-1; TRBD2 aligns across 11 bases. The J segment lost 9 bases and the V segment lost 6 bases, leaving 7 bases of the junction unmatched. This CDR3 is 14 amino acids long. CDR1 is SGHVS and CDR2 is FNYEAQ in the germline V gene. CDR3: CASSSGTSGIEQFF. CDR3 DNA sequence: TGTGCCAGCAGTTCGGGGACTAGCGGAATTGAGCAGTTCTTC.

The table lists this clonotype with many counts. The rearrangement joins TRBV20-1 to TRBJ1-1; 7 bases are shared with TRBD1. With 5 bases clipped from V and 1 base from J, the junction kept 4 bases outside the gene matches. The CDR3 length is 13 residues. CDR1 and CDR2 from the germline V gene are DFQATT and SNEGSKA (reference sequence). In nucleotides, the CDR3 is TGCAGTGCTTTCAGGACAGGGAACACTGAAGCTTTCTTT. This gives the protein CSAFRTGNTEAFF.

This clonotype was seen only a few times. The rearrangement joins TRBV7-2 to TRBJ1-1; D perhaps matches TRBD1 (6 bases). V lost 2 bases and J lost 6, with 16 bases in between. Germline V lookup: CDR1 SGHTA, CDR2 FQGNSA. The length of the CDR3 is 15 residues. CDR3 coding DNA: TGTGCCAGCAGCTTACAGGGGATGGTCGACGCTGAAGCTTTCTTT. As protein: CASSLQGMVDAEAFF.

The chain uses TRBV29-1 and TRBJ2-2; 9 bases are a match to TRBD1. Germline assignment: CDR1 SQVTM and CDR2 ANQGSEA. J was trimmed by 0 bases and V by 4 bases; bases with no gene match: 6. This CDR3 is built from 16 residues. In DNA, the CDR3 is TGCAGCGTTGGTCCGGACAGGGGAACGAACACCGGGGAGCTGTTTTTT. It specifies CSVGPDRGTNTGELFF.